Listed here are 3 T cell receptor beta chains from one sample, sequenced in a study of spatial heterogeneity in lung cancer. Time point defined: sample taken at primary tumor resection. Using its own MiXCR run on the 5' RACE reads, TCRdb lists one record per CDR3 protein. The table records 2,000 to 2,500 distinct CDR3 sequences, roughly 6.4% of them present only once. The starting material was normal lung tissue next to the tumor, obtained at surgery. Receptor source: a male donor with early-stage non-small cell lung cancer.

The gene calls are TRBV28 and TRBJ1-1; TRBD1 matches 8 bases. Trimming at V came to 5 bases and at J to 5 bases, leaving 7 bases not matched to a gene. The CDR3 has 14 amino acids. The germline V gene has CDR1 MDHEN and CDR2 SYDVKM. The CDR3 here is CASSPRQGRTEAFF. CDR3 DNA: TGTGCCAGCAGTCCGCGACAGGGGAGGACTGAAGCTTTCTTT.

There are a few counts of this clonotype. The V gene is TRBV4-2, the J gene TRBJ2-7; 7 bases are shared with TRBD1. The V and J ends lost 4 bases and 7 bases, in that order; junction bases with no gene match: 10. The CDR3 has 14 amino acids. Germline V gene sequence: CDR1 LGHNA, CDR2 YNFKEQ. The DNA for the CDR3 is TGTGCCAGCAGCCCGTCACTACAGGGGAGAGAGCAGTACTTC. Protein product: CASSPSLQGREQYF.

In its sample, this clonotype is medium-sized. CDR3 DNA: TGTGCCAGCAGTTATGCAGGGTTCAACACTGAAGCTTTCTTT. Its translation is CASSYAGFNTEAFF. This sequence joins TRBV11-2 and TRBJ1-1; D is possibly TRBD1 (5 bases). The CDR3 is made up of 14 amino acids. Germline CDR1 SGHAT, CDR2 FQNNGV. V dropped 6 bases and J dropped 2 bases, with 13 bases sitting between them.